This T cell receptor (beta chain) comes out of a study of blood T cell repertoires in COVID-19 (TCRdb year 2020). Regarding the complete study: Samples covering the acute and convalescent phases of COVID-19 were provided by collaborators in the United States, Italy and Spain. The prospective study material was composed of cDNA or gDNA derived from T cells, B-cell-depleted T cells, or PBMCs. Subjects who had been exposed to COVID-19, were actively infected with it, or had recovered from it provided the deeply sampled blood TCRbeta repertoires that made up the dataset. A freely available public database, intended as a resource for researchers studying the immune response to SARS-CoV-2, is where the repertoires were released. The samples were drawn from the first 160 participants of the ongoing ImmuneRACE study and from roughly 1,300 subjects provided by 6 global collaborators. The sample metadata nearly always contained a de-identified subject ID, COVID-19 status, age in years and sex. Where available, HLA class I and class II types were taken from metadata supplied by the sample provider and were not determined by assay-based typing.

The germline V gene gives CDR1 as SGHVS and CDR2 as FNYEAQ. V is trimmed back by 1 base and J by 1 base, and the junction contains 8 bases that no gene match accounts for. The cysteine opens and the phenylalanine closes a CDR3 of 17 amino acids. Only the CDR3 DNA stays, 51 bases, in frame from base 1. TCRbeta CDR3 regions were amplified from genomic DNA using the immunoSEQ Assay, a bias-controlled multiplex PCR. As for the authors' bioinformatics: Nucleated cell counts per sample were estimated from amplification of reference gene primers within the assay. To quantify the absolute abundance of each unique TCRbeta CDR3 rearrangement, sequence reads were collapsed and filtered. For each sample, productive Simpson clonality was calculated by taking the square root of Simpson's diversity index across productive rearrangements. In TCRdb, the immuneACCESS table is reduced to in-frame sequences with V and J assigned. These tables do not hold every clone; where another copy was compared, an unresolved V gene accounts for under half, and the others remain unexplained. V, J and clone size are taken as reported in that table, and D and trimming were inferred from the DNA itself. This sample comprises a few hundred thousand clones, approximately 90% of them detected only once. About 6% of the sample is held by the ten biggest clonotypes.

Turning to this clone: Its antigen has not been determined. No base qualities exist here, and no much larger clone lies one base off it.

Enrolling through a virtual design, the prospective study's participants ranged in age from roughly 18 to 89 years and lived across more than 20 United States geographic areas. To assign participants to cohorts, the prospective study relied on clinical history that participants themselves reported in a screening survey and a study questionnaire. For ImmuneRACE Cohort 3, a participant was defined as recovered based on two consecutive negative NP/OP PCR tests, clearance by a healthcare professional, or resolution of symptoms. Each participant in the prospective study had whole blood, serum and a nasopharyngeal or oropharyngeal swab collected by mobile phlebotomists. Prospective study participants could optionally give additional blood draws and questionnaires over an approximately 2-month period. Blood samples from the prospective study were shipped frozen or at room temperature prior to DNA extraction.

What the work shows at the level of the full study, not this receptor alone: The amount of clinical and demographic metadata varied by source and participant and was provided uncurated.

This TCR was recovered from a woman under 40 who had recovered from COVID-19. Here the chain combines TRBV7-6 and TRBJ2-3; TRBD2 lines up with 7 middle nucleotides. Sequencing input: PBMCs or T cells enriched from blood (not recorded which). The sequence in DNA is TGTGCCAGCAGCTTAGGTGCGGGGGTTGGTGGCACAGATACGCAGTATTTT. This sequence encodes CASSLGAGVGGTDTQYF.